The 14 T cell receptor beta chains below were found in one sample sequenced in a study of human T cells and chemical hapten exposure. One entry per CDR3 protein results from TCRdb running MiXCR on the RACE reads. The sample carries some 90,000 distinct CDR3 sequences, about 8.5% recorded once. As to time point: pre-sensitization, week 0. Treatment here: therapeutic diphenylcyclopropenone sensitization with weekly scalp DPC. The sample consisted of whole blood, taken in connection with sensitization to the hapten diphenylcyclopropenone (DPC). The receptors were sampled from a man aged 35 to 55 with alopecia areata. Some clones in this sample may be carry-over from other donors' samples.

The chain has TRBV7-8 and TRBJ1-5; D possibly corresponds to TRBD1 (5 bases). The CDR3 has 16 residues. V shed 4 bases and J shed 1 base, with 14 bases lying between them. From germline, CDR1 is SGHVS and CDR2 FQNEAQ. This chain's CDR3 is CASSSNRISSNQPQHF. The DNA of the CDR3 is TGTGCCAGCAGCTCCAACAGGATATCCAGCAATCAGCCCCAGCATTTT.

CDR3 residues: CASSSTPSYTQYF. CDR3 nucleotide sequence: TGTGCCAGCAGTTCAACTCCTAGTTATACGCAGTATTTT. J is TRBJ2-3 and V is TRBV12-3 or TRBV12-4; no firm D call. The V and J ends lost 4 bases and 7 bases respectively, with 12 bases between them. The CDR3 is made up of 13 amino acids.

This clonotype has just a few counts. The genes are TRBV2 and TRBJ2-7; tentatively, D is TRBD2 (5 bases). CDR1 SNHLY and CDR2 FYNNEI come from the germline V gene. CDR3 size: 15 residues. Trimming removed 6 bases from V and 0 bases from J, with 15 bases in between. The CDR3 is CASRKPLGSSYEQYF. The DNA for the CDR3 is TGTGCCAGCAGGAAACCACTAGGAAGCTCCTACGAGCAGTACTTC. The full variable domain, completed using reference TRBV2 and TRBJ2-7, is EPEVTQTPSHQVTQMGQEVILRCVPISNHLYFYWYRQILGQKVEFLVSFYNNEISEKSEIFDDQFSVERPDGSNFTLKIRSTKLEDSAMYFCASRKPLGSSYEQYFGPGTRLTVT.

This clonotype was detected a few times. This chain joins TRBV18 and TRBJ2-3; D remains unclear. The CDR3 loop spans 18 amino acids. V lost 2 bases, J lost 0 bases, and 18 bases lay in between. The germline V gene has CDR1 KGHSH and CDR2 LQKENI. The CDR3 DNA sequence: TGTGCCAGCTCACCATACGTTCCCGCCGGCGCTAGCACAGATACGCAGTATTTT. This gives the protein CASSPYVPAGASTDTQYF.

The chain employs TRBV6-4 and TRBJ2-2; D is undetermined. The germline V gene has CDR1 MRHNA and CDR2 SNTAGT. The CDR3 totals 14 residues. V was pared by 4 bases and J by 1 base, with 7 bases between. The chain's CDR3 is CASSGRENTGELFF. Written as DNA, the CDR3 is TGTGCCAGCAGTGGTAGAGAGAACACCGGGGAGCTGTTTTTT.

The table lists this clonotype with many counts. The chain joins TRBV5-1 to TRBJ1-1, with D possibly matching TRBD1 (6 bases). Trimming removed 1 base from V and 1 base from J, with 11 bases in between. The CDR3 has 15 amino acids. The V gene's germline CDR1 is SGHRS and CDR2 YFSETQ. The CDR3: CASSLQGLGNTEAFF. DNA for the CDR3: TGCGCCAGCAGCTTGCAGGGGCTTGGGAACACTGAAGCTTTCTTT. The full variable domain, rest sourced from reference TRBV5-1 and TRBJ1-1, is KAGVTQTPRYLIKTRGQQVTLSCSPISGHRSVSWYQQTPGQGLQFLFEYFSETQRNKGNFPGRFSGRQFSNSRSEMNVSTLELGDSALYLCASSLQGLGNTEAFFGQGTRLTVV.

The chain is built from TRBV6-5 and TRBJ2-3, with D perhaps matching TRBD2 (5 bases). The CDR3 loop spans 15 amino acids. The V end lost 0 bases, the J end lost 3 bases, and 10 bases lay between the germline ends. CDR1 MNHEY and CDR2 SVGAGI come from the germline V gene. CDR3 protein: CASSYSRTATDTQYF. The CDR3 DNA reads TGTGCCAGCAGTTACTCGAGGACTGCTACAGATACGCAGTATTTT.

The chain recombines TRBV24-1 with TRBJ2-7; TRBD1 might be the D (6 bases). This CDR3 comprises 15 residues. Germline assignment: CDR1 KGHDR and CDR2 SFDVKD. Trimming shortened V by 3 bases and J by 2 bases, and 13 bases separated the two germline ends. The CDR3 reads CATSDLRDTTYEQYV. The DNA for the CDR3 is TGTGCCACCAGTGATCTCCGGGACACAACCTACGAGCAGTACGTC.

V gene TRBV28 combines with J gene TRBJ2-7; D unresolved. Germline assignment: CDR1 MDHEN and CDR2 SYDVKM. Trimming took off 2 bases at V and 6 bases at J, with 11 bases between the two ends. The CDR3 extends over 13 amino acids. The CDR3 bases are TGTGCCAGCAGTTTAATTTACGATAGCGAGCAGTACTTC. This translates into CASSLIYDSEQYF.

The chain links TRBV29-1 to TRBJ1-2, with 8 bases fitting TRBD1. The CDR3 is 15 residues long. CDR1 and CDR2 (germline): SQVTM, ANQGSEA. J gave up 4 bases and V 2 bases, and 9 bases lay outside the gene matches. The CDR3 DNA sequence: TGCAGCGTTGAATCCCAGGGGGCCATCAGCTATGGCTACACCTTC. Translation gives CSVESQGAISYGYTF.

The CDR3 loop reads CSVRASPTDTQYF. The CDR3 DNA sequence: TGCAGCGTTCGTGCTAGCCCCACAGATACGCAGTATTTT. The J gene is TRBJ2-3, the V gene TRBV29-1, with TRBD2 as a possible D gene (5 bases). Trimming took 5 bases from V and 2 from J, leaving 11 bases between them. Germline CDR1 is SQVTM and CDR2 is ANQGSEA. The CDR3 totals 13 residues.

The count of this clonotype is one. A much larger clonotype is one base distant, so this may be a read error. The CDR3 spells CASSLERLVGNNEQFF. The CDR3 DNA reads as TGCGCCAGCAGCTTGGAGAGACTAGTGGGGAACAATGAGCAGTTCTTC. This sequence joins TRBV5-1 and TRBJ2-1, with D perhaps matching TRBD2 (6 bases). Trimming took 0 bases from V and 5 from J, leaving 15 bases between them. Germline V gene sequence: CDR1 SGHRS, CDR2 YFSETQ. This CDR3 has 16 amino acids.

This clonotype has at least ten counts. V is TRBV20-1 and J is TRBJ1-3, with D possibly TRBD1 on 5 matching bases. CDR1 is DFQATT, CDR2 SNEGSKA, per germline (reference sequence). This CDR3 spans 13 amino acids. The V end lost 6 bases, the J end lost 4 bases, and 13 bases lay between the germline ends. Here the CDR3 reads CSALDGAGNTIYF. The CDR3 DNA is TGCAGTGCCCTCGATGGGGCCGGAAACACCATATATTTT.

At least ten counts were recorded for this clonotype. CDR3: CASSEAGVSGANVLTF. DNA of the CDR3: TGTGCCAGCAGTGAAGCGGGGGTATCTGGGGCCAACGTCCTGACTTTC. The J gene is TRBJ2-6, the V gene TRBV6-1; D possibly uses TRBD1 or TRBD2 (5 bases each). Germline CDR1 and CDR2: MNHNS and SASEGT. This CDR3 has 16 amino acids. Trimming stripped 0 bases from V and 1 base from J, with 7 bases between.